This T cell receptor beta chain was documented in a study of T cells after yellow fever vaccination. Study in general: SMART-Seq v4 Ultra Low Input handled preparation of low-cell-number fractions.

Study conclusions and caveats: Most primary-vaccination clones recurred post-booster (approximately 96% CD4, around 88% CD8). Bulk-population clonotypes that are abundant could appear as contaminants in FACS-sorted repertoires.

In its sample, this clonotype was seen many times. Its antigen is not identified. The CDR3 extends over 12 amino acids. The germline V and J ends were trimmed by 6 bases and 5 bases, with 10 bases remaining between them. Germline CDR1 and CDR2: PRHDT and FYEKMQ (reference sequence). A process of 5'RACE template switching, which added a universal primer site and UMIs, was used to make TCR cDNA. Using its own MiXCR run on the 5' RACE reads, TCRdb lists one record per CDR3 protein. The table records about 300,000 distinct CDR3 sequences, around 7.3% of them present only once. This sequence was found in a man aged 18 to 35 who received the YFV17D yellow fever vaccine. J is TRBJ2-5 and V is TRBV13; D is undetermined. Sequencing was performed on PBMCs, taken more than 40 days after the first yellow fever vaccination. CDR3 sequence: CASRRPEETQYF. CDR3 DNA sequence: TGTGCCAGCAGACGACCTGAGGAGACCCAGTACTTC.